The 8 T cell receptor beta chains below were found in one sample sequenced in a study of cytomegalovirus exposure and HLA in healthy donors. Libraries were prepared by immunoSEQ multiplex PCR; TCRdb keeps only in-frame clonotypes and omits some of them. The sample lists about 69,000 clones; 94% were seen once. Sequencing was performed on PBMCs. These receptors were obtained from a woman in her late teens or twenties in good health and CMV-seronegative.

This chain links TRBV9 with TRBJ1-1; TRBD1 agrees at 7 bases. V was pared by 3 bases and J by 3 bases, with 5 bases of the junction left unmatched. The CDR3 loop spans 14 amino acids. The germline V gene encodes CDR1 SGDLS and CDR2 YYNGEE. The CDR3 coding sequence is TGTGCCAGCAGCGCGACAGGGTCGGACACTGAAGCTTTCTTT. Protein: CASSATGSDTEAFF.

This clone was seen a single time. This chain uses TRBV11-2 with TRBJ2-3; 8 nucleotides align to TRBD2. With 1 base clipped from V and 0 bases from J, the junction kept 3 bases outside the gene matches. This CDR3 comprises 16 residues. Per germline, CDR1 SGHAT and CDR2 FQNNGV. CDR3 sequence (DNA): TGTGCCAGCAGCTTAGGCGCTAGCGGGAGCACAGATACGCAGTATTTT. This sequence encodes CASSLGASGSTDTQYF.

V is TRBV5-4 and J is TRBJ2-6; tentatively, D is TRBD1 (6 bases). V was trimmed by 4 bases and J by 1 base, leaving 18 bases between them. Looked up from germline, CDR1 is SGHNT and CDR2 is YYREEE (reference sequence). CDR3 size: 18 residues. CDR3 in DNA: TGTGCCAGCAGCAGTCACAGGGATGGGTGGTCTGGGGCCAACGTCCTGACTTTC. It specifies CASSSHRDGWSGANVLTF.

In nucleotides, the CDR3 is TGTGCCAGCAGCTGGACAGGGAAAGAGACCCAGTACTTC. The encoded protein is CASSWTGKETQYF. This chain joins TRBV5-4 and TRBJ2-5, with 8 bases that match TRBD1. Germline CDR1 SGHNT, CDR2 YYREEE (reference sequence). J gave up 3 bases and V 3 bases, and 1 base lay outside the gene matches. There are 13 residues in the CDR3.

The rearrangement links TRBV6-4 to TRBJ1-1, with TRBD1 matching 8 bases. After removal of 6 bases from V and 0 bases from J, the junction contained 12 bases not matched to a gene. Germline loops: CDR1 MRHNA, CDR2 SNTAGT. The CDR3 loop spans 17 amino acids. CDR3 DNA sequence: TGTGCCAGCAGGAGGCACGCAGGGGGCTCAATGAACACTGAAGCTTTCTTT. It encodes CASRRHAGGSMNTEAFF.

This chain joins TRBV4-1 and TRBJ1-1, with D unresolved. Germline loops: CDR1 MGHRA, CDR2 YSYEKL. The CDR3 totals 12 residues. The V gene lost 5 bases and the J gene lost 4 bases, with 8 bases spanning the gap. As DNA, the CDR3 is TGCGCCAGCAGCTTGTCGAGCACTGAAGCTTTCTTT. This gives the protein CASSLSSTEAFF.

This sequence joins TRBV5-4 and TRBJ1-4; possibly TRBD1 for D (5 bases). Germline lookup yields CDR1 SGHNT and CDR2 YYREEE (reference sequence). The CDR3 totals 14 residues. The V end was cut by 2 bases, the J end by 4 bases, with 9 bases between. The CDR3 sequence is CASSFGGVNEKLFF. Here the CDR3 DNA reads TGTGCCAGCAGCTTTGGAGGGGTTAATGAAAAACTGTTTTTT.

The rearrangement joins TRBV11-2 to TRBJ2-5; 12 nucleotides match TRBD1. The CDR3 loop spans 16 amino acids. V dropped 1 base and J dropped 7; count of bases not matched to a gene: 7. CDR1 and CDR2 (germline): SGHAT, FQNNGV. The CDR3 bases are TGTGCCAGCAGCTTAGCGGGACAGGGGGCCGTGGGGACCCAGTACTTC. It translates to CASSLAGQGAVGTQYF.